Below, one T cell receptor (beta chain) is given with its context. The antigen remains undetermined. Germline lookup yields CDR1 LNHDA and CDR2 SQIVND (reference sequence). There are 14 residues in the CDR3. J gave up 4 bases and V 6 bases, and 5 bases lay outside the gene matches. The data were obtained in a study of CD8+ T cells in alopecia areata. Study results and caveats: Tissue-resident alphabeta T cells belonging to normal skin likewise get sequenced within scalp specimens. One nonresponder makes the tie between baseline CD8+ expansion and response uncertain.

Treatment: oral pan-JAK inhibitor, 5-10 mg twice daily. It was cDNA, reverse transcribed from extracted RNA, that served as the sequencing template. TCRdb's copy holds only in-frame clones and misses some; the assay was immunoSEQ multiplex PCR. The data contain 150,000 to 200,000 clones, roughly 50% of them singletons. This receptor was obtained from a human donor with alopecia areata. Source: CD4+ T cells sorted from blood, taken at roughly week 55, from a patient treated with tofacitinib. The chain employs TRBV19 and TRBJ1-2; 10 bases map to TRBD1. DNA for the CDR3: TGTGCCAGTAGGGACAGGGGGTCAGGCTATGGCTACACCTTC. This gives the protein CASRDRGSGYGYTF. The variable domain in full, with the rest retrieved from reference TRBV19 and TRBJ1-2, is DGGITQSPKYLFRKEGQNVTLSCEQNLNHDAMYWYRQDPGQGLRLIYYSQIVNDFQKGDIAEGYSVSREKKESFPLTVTSAQKNPTAFYLCASRDRGSGYGYTFGSGTRLTVV.